Listed here are 6 T cell receptor beta chains from one sample, sequenced in a study of technical replicates of blood from a few donors. Repertoires were generated with immunoSEQ multiplex PCR, while TCRdb's copy carries only in-frame clones and drops some. The table shows about 74,000 clones, with approximately 95% occurring only once. The sequencing sample was made of T cells isolated from PBMCs. These receptors were taken from a human donor in good health.

This chain uses TRBV6-5 with TRBJ1-2; TRBD1 might be the D (6 bases). CDR1 is MNHEY, CDR2 SVGAGI, per germline. CDR3 length: 13 amino acids. Trimming took off 2 bases at V and 8 bases at J, with 12 bases between the two ends. For the CDR3, the DNA is TGTGCCAGCAGTTACCCTCAGGGGAGCGGCTACACCTTC. This translates into CASSYPQGSGYTF.

The chain links TRBV5-1 to TRBJ2-3; D is perhaps TRBD1 (6 bases). In germline, CDR1 is SGHRS, CDR2 YFSETQ. Trimming removed 0 bases at V and 8 bases at J, with 7 bases between. CDR3 length: 12 amino acids. Here the CDR3 reads CASSLGDTTQYF. The CDR3 region has the DNA TGCGCCAGCAGCTTGGGGGACACTACGCAGTATTTT.

The CDR3 DNA reads TGTGCCAGCAGTTACACCGGAAGCGGACCCTACGAGCAGTACTTC. It specifies CASSYTGSGPYEQYF. V is TRBV6-5 and J is TRBJ2-7, with D perhaps TRBD2 (5 bases). Germline CDR1 is MNHEY and CDR2 is SVGAGI. V dropped 2 bases and J dropped 2 bases, with 13 bases sitting between them. The length of the CDR3 is 15 residues.

This rearrangement joins TRBV9 to TRBJ1-1, with D maybe TRBD1 (5 bases). V was cut by 1 base and J by 4 bases, with 8 bases left in between. Germline V lookup: CDR1 SGDLS, CDR2 YYNGEE. The CDR3 is made up of 13 amino acids. The CDR3: CASSVLGGTEAFF. CDR3 nucleotide sequence: TGTGCCAGCAGCGTACTGGGGGGCACTGAAGCTTTCTTT.

The chain has TRBV9 and TRBJ2-1; 8 nucleotides match TRBD2. With V trimmed by 1 base and J by 3 bases, 6 bases remained unmatched. Germline V gene data show CDR1 as SGDLS and CDR2 as YYNGEE. The CDR3 has 16 amino acids. The CDR3 here is CASSVTIAGNYNEQFF. CDR3 coding DNA: TGTGCCAGCAGCGTAACCATAGCGGGAAACTACAATGAGCAGTTCTTC.

The chain uses TRBV15 and TRBJ1-5; perhaps TRBD1 as D (6 bases). CDR1 and CDR2 (germline): LNHNV, YYDKDF (reference sequence). The ends were cut back, 2 bases at V and 7 bases at J, with 18 bases in the middle. CDR3 length: 16 amino acids. CDR3 bases: TGTGCCACCAGCAGAACGCGACAGGCAGTAAACCAGCCCCAGCATTTT. Protein product: CATSRTRQAVNQPQHF.